The 25 T cell receptor beta chains in this list originate from one sample, sequenced in a study of response to subunit inactivated influenza vaccine. TCRdb recomputed calls from the RT-PCR reads with MiXCR, one row per CDR3 protein. The sample carries just under 250,000 distinct CDR3 sequences, 9% to 15% recorded once. Sequencing used non-naive T cells sorted from PBMCs, obtained roughly 15 days before vaccination. These receptor sequences come from a man aged 45 to 65 who received an inactivated influenza vaccine.

In this sample, this clonotype turned up many times. The chain has TRBV4-1 and TRBJ1-1; D may be TRBD1 (6 bases). Per germline, CDR1 MGHRA and CDR2 YSYEKL. The CDR3 is 19 amino acids. The V gene lost 6 bases and the J gene lost 2 bases, with 28 bases spanning the gap. In DNA, the CDR3 is TGCGCCAGCAGAAAAGCCACGGGGGGGGCGCATCGAAGTAACACTGAAGCTTTCTTT. Translating gives CASRKATGGAHRSNTEAFF.

The chain couples TRBV7-8 to TRBJ2-7; TRBD2 matches 7 bases. Germline assignment: CDR1 SGHVS and CDR2 FQNEAQ. V dropped 1 base and J dropped 9; count of bases not matched to a gene: 3. This CDR3 is 12 amino acids long. CDR3 loop: CASSLVSGGQYF. The CDR3 coding sequence is TGTGCCAGCAGCTTAGTCTCGGGGGGGCAGTACTTC.

This clonotype has at least ten counts. The chain is built from TRBV7-3 and TRBJ2-7; possible D gene TRBD1, 6 bases. This CDR3 spans 14 amino acids. Germline values: CDR1 SGHTA, CDR2 FQGTGA. V shed 5 bases and J shed 0 bases, with 11 bases lying between them. For the CDR3, the DNA is TGTGCCAGCAGCCCGGGACACTCCTCCTACGAGCAGTACTTC. Amino acids: CASSPGHSSYEQYF.

This clonotype was observed a handful of times. CDR3 DNA: TGCGCCAGCAGCTTACGACAGACTAGCACAGATACGCAGTATTTT. This codes for CASSLRQTSTDTQYF. The chain carries TRBV5-1 and TRBJ2-3, with D maybe TRBD1 (5 bases). Germline V gives CDR1 SGHRS, CDR2 YFSETQ. Trimming removed 2 bases from V and 0 bases from J, with 10 bases in between. This CDR3 is built from 15 residues.

At least ten counts were recorded for this clonotype. The V gene is TRBV18, the J gene TRBJ1-1; TRBD1 matches at 11 bases. The CDR3 runs 16 residues. Germline lookup yields CDR1 KGHSH and CDR2 LQKENI. The ends lost 5 bases at V and 5 bases at J; junction bases unmatched: 10. CDR3: CASSAQTGTGGTEAFF. As DNA, the CDR3 is TGTGCCAGCTCAGCTCAGACCGGGACAGGGGGAACTGAAGCTTTCTTT.

Many counts were recorded for this clonotype. The chain recombines TRBV5-5 with TRBJ2-5; possible D gene TRBD2, 5 bases. CDR3 length: 15 amino acids. The V end was cut by 4 bases, the J end by 4 bases, with 17 bases between. The germline gives CDR1 SGHKS, CDR2 YYEKEE (reference sequence). DNA for the CDR3: TGTGCCAGCAGCCCCCATCAGCGGACCGGAGAGACCCAGTACTTC. It translates to CASSPHQRTGETQYF.

The J gene is TRBJ2-5, the V gene TRBV5-1; 8 positions match TRBD2. The CDR3 has 14 residues. Germline CDR1 is SGHRS and CDR2 is YFSETQ. V lost 4 bases, J lost 2 bases, and 4 bases stayed unmatched. This CDR3 is CASSNSGVQETQYF. The CDR3 region has the DNA TGCGCCAGCAGCAATAGCGGGGTACAAGAGACCCAGTACTTC.

This clonotype appeared a few times. The chain couples TRBV20-1 to TRBJ2-7, with 9 bases lining up with TRBD2. CDR1 DFQATT and CDR2 SNEGSKA come from the germline V gene (reference sequence). V was pared by 3 bases and J by 3 bases, with 3 bases of the junction left unmatched. CDR3 size: 13 residues. The CDR3 region has the DNA TGCAGTGCTAGGGGAGCGGGGGGCTACGAGCAGTACTTC. It translates to CSARGAGGYEQYF.

This chain uses TRBV12-3 or TRBV12-4 with TRBJ1-3, with 7 bases that match TRBD1. V lost 6 bases, J lost 3 bases, and 5 bases stayed unmatched. The CDR3 has 14 residues. The CDR3 is CASSDTGVGNTIYF. The CDR3 bases are TGTGCCAGCAGCGATACAGGGGTTGGAAACACCATATATTTT.

This clonotype was seen more than once but under ten times. The CDR3 DNA follows: TGTGCCAGCAGCCTCACTTCCCCCGGACAGTACTCTGGAAACACCATATATTTT. It specifies CASSLTSPGQYSGNTIYF. The chain uses TRBV4-2 and TRBJ1-3; TRBD1 might be the D (6 bases). The CDR3 loop spans 18 amino acids. Germline-derived CDR1 and CDR2 are LGHNA and YNFKEQ. Trimming removed 4 bases from V and 0 bases from J, with 19 bases in between.

This clonotype was seen only a few times. V gene TRBV3-1 combines with J gene TRBJ2-7; 7 nucleotides align to TRBD2. CDR1 LGHDT and CDR2 YNNKEL come from the germline V gene (reference sequence). V shed 4 bases, J shed 6 bases, and the junction held 12 bases outside the gene matches. The CDR3 totals 15 residues. For the CDR3, the DNA is TGTGCCAGCAGCCGAATTGGGGGGGAAATTGGCGAGCAGTACTTC. Its protein is CASSRIGGEIGEQYF.

This clonotype was counted between two and nine times. The rearrangement joins TRBV3-1 to TRBJ2-7; D tentatively reads TRBD1 or TRBD2 (5 bases each). The V gene's germline CDR1 is LGHDT and CDR2 YNNKEL (reference sequence). Trimming removed 4 bases at V and 7 bases at J, with 23 bases between. This CDR3 contains 16 residues. The CDR3 region is CASSPTGARAPDEQYF. The DNA for the CDR3 is TGTGCCAGCAGCCCCACCGGGGCTAGAGCTCCGGATGAGCAGTACTTC.

This chain uses TRBV6-2 or TRBV6-3 with TRBJ2-2, with 7 bases fitting TRBD1. This CDR3 is 18 amino acids long. Germline values: CDR1 MNHEY, CDR2 SVGEGT. Trimming took 6 bases from V and 0 from J; bases not matched to a gene: 13. CDR3 coding DNA: TGTGCCAGCAGACGAGGGGGCGCAGGGTCCGCGAACACCGGGGAGCTGTTTTTT. Its protein is CASRRGGAGSANTGELFF.

CDR3 bases: TGTGCCAGCTCACCACGACAGGCAGGGGGTGAAAAACTGTTTTTT. Translation gives CASSPRQAGGEKLFF. V is TRBV18 and J is TRBJ1-4, with 7 bases identical to TRBD1. V gave up 1 base and J gave up 7 bases; unmatched junction bases: 6. The germline CDR1 and CDR2 sequences are KGHSH and LQKENI. This CDR3 spans 15 amino acids.

The chain links TRBV12-3 or TRBV12-4 to TRBJ2-7; TRBD2 matches at 13 bases. V trimming: 0 bases; J trimming: 5 bases; junction bases outside the gene matches: 1. The CDR3 runs to 15 residues. The CDR3 coding sequence is TGTGCCAGCAGTTTAGCGGGACTAGCGGGAAACGAGCAGTACTTC. Translated, it gives CASSLAGLAGNEQYF.

This clonotype was recorded a few times. The V gene is TRBV15, the J gene TRBJ1-4; 12 bases match TRBD1. With 5 bases clipped from V and 10 bases from J, the junction kept 20 bases outside the gene matches. Germline assignment: CDR1 LNHNV and CDR2 YYDKDF (reference sequence). The CDR3 consists of 19 residues. CDR3 residues: CATSAGQGAYLGKSGKLFF. Written as DNA, the CDR3 is TGTGCCACCAGCGCGGGACAGGGGGCTTACTTAGGCAAATCTGGAAAACTGTTTTTT. Complete variable domain (other parts from reference TRBV15 and TRBJ1-4): DAMVIQNPRYQVTQFGKPVTLSCSQTLNHNVMYWYQQKSSQAPKLLFHYYDKDFNNEADTPDNFQSRRPNTSFCFLDIRSPGLGDTAMYLCATSAGQGAYLGKSGKLFFGSGTQLSVL.

Many counts were recorded for this clonotype. The chain couples TRBV29-1 to TRBJ2-3; D gene uncertain. The CDR3 sequence is 14 residues long. Per the germline V gene, CDR1 is SQVTM and CDR2 is ANQGSEA. The V end lost 1 base, the J end lost 3 bases, and 11 bases lay between the germline ends. The chain's CDR3 is CSVEGISRTDTQYF. Here the CDR3 DNA reads TGCAGCGTTGAAGGGATTAGCCGTACAGATACGCAGTATTTT.

This clonotype has just a few counts. J is TRBJ2-3 and V is TRBV7-9; TRBD1 is a possible D gene (6 bases). V lost 7 bases, J lost 6 bases, and 20 bases lay in between. CDR1 and CDR2 (germline): SEHNR, FQNEAQ (reference sequence). The CDR3 length is 15 residues. CDR3 sequence: CASTSSVGAGDTQYF. CDR3 nucleotide sequence: TGTGCCAGCACCTCCTCGGTGGGGGCCGGCGATACGCAGTATTTT. Full variable domain (outside the CDR3, taken from reference TRBV7-9 and TRBJ2-3): DTGVSQNPRHKITKRGQNVTFRCDPISEHNRLYWYRQTLGQGPEFLTYFQNEAQLEKSRLLSDRFSAERPKGSFSTLEIQRTEQGDSAMYLCASTSSVGAGDTQYFGPGTRLTVL.

This clonotype was detected only a few times. This chain uses TRBV5-6 with TRBJ2-7; D possibly uses TRBD1 or TRBD2 (5 bases each). Germline values: CDR1 SGHDT, CDR2 YYEEEE. CDR3 length: 14 amino acids. V gave up 3 bases and J gave up 3 bases, with 13 bases separating them. CDR3 sequence reads: CASSSPGTNYEQYF. The CDR3 DNA follows: TGTGCCAGCAGCTCGCCCGGGACCAACTACGAGCAGTACTTC. The whole variable domain, remainder taken from reference TRBV5-6 and TRBJ2-7, is DAGVTQSPTHLIKTRGQQVTLRCSPKSGHDTVSWYQQALGQGPQFIFQYYEEEERQRGNFPDRFSGHQFPNYSSELNVNALLLGDSALYLCASSSPGTNYEQYFGPGTRLTVT.

The rearrangement joins TRBV5-1 to TRBJ2-5; 10 nucleotides match TRBD2. This CDR3 has 16 amino acids. The J segment lost 2 bases and the V segment lost 0 bases, leaving 4 bases of the junction unmatched. In germline, CDR1 is SGHRS, CDR2 YFSETQ. The CDR3 sequence: CASSLAPSGGQETQYF. CDR3 coding DNA: TGCGCCAGCAGCTTGGCCCCTAGCGGGGGACAAGAGACCCAGTACTTC. The complete variable domain, with remaining parts taken from reference TRBV5-1 and TRBJ2-5, reads KAGVTQTPRYLIKTRGQQVTLSCSPISGHRSVSWYQQTPGQGLQFLFEYFSETQRNKGNFPGRFSGRQFSNSRSEMNVSTLELGDSALYLCASSLAPSGGQETQYFGPGTRLLVL.

This clonotype was counted many times. The rearrangement joins TRBV7-2 to TRBJ2-3; D uncertain. V was clipped by 6 bases and J by 2 bases, with 12 bases between them. The CDR3 contains 14 residues. Germline CDR1 and CDR2: SGHTA and FQGNSA. The CDR3, as DNA: TGTGCCAGCAGACTACAGCTATCCACAGATACGCAGTATTTT. This translates into CASRLQLSTDTQYF.

This clonotype was seen a few times. The chain employs TRBV5-6 and TRBJ2-3; 8 nucleotides line up with TRBD2. CDR3 length: 14 residues. The V gene end was trimmed by 3 bases and the J gene end by 1 base; junction bases not matched to a gene: 1. Germline V gene sequence: CDR1 SGHDT, CDR2 YYEEEE. The CDR3 protein is CASSYGGGTDTQYF. The CDR3 nucleotides are TGTGCCAGCAGCTACGGGGGGGGCACAGATACGCAGTATTTT.

Only a few counts were recorded for this clonotype. The genes are TRBV24-1 and TRBJ1-1; D not resolved. V lost 9 bases and J 0 bases, leaving 10 bases between the germline ends. The germline gives CDR1 KGHDR, CDR2 SFDVKD. CDR3 length equals 13 residues. In nucleotides, the CDR3 is TGTGCCACCCAATACGGCCTGAACACTGAAGCTTTCTTT. Its translation is CATQYGLNTEAFF.

This clonotype has at least ten counts. The chain employs TRBV5-5 and TRBJ2-7; 9 bases line up with TRBD1. Trimming at V came to 4 bases and at J to 5 bases, leaving 13 bases not matched to a gene. The CDR3 consists of 16 residues. The germline V gene encodes CDR1 SGHKS and CDR2 YYEKEE (reference sequence). The CDR3 loop reads CASSPRGGTGSDEQYF. The CDR3 DNA follows: TGTGCCAGCAGCCCACGTGGCGGGACAGGGAGCGACGAGCAGTACTTC.

The gene calls are TRBV5-1 and TRBJ2-5; 8 nucleotides agree with TRBD1. The CDR3 has 16 amino acids. Unmatched junction bases numbered 6, after V lost 2 bases and J lost 0 bases. Germline CDR1 SGHRS, CDR2 YFSETQ. The CDR3 is CASSLLQGVNQETQYF. The CDR3 nucleotides read TGCGCCAGCAGCTTATTACAGGGGGTGAACCAAGAGACCCAGTACTTC.